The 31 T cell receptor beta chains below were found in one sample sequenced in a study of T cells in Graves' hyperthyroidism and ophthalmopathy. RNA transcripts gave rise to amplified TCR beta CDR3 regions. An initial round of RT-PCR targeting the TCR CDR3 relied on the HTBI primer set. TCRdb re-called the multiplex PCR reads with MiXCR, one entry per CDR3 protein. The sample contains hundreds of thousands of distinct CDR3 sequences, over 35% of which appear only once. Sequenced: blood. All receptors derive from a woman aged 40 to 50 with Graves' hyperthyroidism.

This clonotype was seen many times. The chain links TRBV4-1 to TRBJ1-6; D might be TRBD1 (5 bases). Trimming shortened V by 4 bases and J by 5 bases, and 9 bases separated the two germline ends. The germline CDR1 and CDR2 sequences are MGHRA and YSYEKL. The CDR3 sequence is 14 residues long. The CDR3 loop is CASSPQGNNSPLHF. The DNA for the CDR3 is TGCGCCAGCAGCCCCCAGGGAAATAATTCACCCCTCCACTTT.

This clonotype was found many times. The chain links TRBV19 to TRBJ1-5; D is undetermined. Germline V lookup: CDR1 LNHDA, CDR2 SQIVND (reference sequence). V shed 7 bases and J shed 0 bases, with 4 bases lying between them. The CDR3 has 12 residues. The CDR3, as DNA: TGTGCCAGTAATCTTAGCAATCAGCCCCAGCATTTT. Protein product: CASNLSNQPQHF.

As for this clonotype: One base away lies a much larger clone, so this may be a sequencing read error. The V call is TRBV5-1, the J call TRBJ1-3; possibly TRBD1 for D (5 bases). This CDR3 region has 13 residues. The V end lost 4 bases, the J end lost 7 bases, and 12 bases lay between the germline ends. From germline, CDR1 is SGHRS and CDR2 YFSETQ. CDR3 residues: CASSLIRGNTIYF. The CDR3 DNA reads TGCGCCAGCAGCCTCATCCGGGGGAACACCATATATTTT.

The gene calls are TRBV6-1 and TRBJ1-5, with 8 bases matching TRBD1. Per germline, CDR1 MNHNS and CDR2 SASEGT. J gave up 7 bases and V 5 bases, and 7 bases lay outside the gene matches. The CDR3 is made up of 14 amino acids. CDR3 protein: CASSYAGGRQPQHF. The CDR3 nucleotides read TGTGCCAGCAGTTACGCAGGGGGCCGACAGCCCCAGCATTTT.

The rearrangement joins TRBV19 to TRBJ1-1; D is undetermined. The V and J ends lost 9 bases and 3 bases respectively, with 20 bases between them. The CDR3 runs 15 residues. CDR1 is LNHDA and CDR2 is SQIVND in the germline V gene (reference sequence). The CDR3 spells CASSYPRDLYTEAFF. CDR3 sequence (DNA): TGTGCCAGCAGTTACCCCCGGGATCTTTACACTGAAGCTTTCTTT.

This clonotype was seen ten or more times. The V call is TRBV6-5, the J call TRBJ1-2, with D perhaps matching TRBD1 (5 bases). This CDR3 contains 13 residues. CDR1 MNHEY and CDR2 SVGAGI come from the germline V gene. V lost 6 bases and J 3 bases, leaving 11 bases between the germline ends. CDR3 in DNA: TGTGCCAGCAGGGCACAGGAGGACTATGGCTACACCTTC. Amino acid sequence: CASRAQEDYGYTF.

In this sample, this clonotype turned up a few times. The CDR3 is CASSQEATAGGETQYF. In nucleotides, the CDR3 is TGTGCCAGCAGCCAAGAGGCGACGGCGGGTGGGGAGACCCAGTACTTC. This chain uses TRBV7-2 with TRBJ2-5, with D perhaps matching TRBD2 (5 bases). CDR3 length: 16 amino acids. V was clipped by 5 bases and J by 5 bases, with 21 bases between them. CDR1 and CDR2 from the germline V gene are SGHTA and FQGNSA. The full variable domain, rest sourced from reference TRBV7-2 and TRBJ2-5, is GAGVSQSPSNKVTEKGKDVELRCDPISGHTALYWYRQSLGQGLEFLIYFQGNSAPDKSGLPSDRFSAERTGGSVSTLTIQRTQQEDSAVYLCASSQEATAGGETQYFGPGTRLLVL.

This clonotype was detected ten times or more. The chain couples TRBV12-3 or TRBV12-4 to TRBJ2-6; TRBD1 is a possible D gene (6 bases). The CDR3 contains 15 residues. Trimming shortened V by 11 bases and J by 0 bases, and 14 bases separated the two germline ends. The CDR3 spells CAAGAGGSGANVLTF. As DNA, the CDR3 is TGTGCCGCAGGGGCGGGCGGCTCTGGGGCCAACGTCCTGACTTTC.

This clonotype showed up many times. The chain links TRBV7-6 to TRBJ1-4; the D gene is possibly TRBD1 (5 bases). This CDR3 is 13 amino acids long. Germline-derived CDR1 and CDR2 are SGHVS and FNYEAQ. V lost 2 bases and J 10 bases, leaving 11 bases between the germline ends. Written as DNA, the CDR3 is TGTGCCAGCAGCTTACAGGGCGGAGGAAAACTGTTTTTT. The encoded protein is CASSLQGGGKLFF. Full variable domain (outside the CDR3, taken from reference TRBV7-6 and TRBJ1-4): GAGVSQSPRYKVTKRGQDVALRCDPISGHVSLYWYRQALGQGPEFLTYFNYEAQQDKSGLPNDRFSAERPEGSISTLTIQRTEQRDSAMYRCASSLQGGGKLFFGSGTQLSVL.

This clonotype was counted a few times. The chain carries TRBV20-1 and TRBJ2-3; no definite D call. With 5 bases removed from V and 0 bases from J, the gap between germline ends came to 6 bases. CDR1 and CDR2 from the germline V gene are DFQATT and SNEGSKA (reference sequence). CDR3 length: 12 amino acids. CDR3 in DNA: TGCAGTGCTGCGACTAGCACAGATACGCAGTATTTT. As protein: CSAATSTDTQYF.

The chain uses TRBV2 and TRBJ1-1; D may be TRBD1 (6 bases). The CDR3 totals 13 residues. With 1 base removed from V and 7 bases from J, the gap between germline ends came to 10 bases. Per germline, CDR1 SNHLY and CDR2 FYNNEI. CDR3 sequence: CASSEDRDLEAFF. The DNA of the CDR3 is TGTGCCAGCAGTGAAGACAGGGACCTTGAAGCTTTCTTT.

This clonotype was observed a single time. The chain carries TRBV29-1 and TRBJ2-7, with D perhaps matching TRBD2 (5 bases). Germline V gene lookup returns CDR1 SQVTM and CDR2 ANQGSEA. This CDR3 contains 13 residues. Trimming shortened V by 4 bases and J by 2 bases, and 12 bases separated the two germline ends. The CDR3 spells CSVGSSRTYEQYF. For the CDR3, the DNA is TGCAGCGTTGGTTCTAGCCGGACCTACGAGCAGTACTTC.

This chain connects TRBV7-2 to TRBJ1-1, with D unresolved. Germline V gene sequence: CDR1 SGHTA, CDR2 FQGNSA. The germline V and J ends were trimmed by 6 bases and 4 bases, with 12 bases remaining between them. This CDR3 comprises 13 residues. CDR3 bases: TGTGCCAGCAGATCCGGGATGGTCACTGAAGCTTTCTTT. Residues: CASRSGMVTEAFF.

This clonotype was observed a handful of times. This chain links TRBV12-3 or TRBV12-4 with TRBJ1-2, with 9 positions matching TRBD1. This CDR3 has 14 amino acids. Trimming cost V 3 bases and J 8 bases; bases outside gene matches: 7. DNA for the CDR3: TGTGCCAGCAGTTTCTTGGGACAGGGTGGGGGCTACACCTTC. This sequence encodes CASSFLGQGGGYTF.

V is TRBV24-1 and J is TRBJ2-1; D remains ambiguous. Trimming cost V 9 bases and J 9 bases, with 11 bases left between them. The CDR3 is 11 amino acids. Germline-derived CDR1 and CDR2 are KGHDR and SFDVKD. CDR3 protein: CATGSGAEQFF. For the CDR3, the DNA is TGTGCCACCGGGTCTGGAGCTGAGCAGTTCTTC.

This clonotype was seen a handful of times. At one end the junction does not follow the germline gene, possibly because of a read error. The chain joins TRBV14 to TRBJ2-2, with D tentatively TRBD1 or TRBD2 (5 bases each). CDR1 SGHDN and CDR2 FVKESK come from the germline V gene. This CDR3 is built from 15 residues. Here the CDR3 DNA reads TGTGCCAGCAGAGAACTCGACAGCAACACCGGGGAGCTCTTTTTT. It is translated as CASRELDSNTGELFF.

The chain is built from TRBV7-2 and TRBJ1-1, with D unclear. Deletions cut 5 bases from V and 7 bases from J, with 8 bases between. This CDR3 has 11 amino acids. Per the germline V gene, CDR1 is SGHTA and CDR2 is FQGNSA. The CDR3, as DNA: TGTGCCAGCAGCAGCATGCGTGAAGCTTTCTTT. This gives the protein CASSSMREAFF.

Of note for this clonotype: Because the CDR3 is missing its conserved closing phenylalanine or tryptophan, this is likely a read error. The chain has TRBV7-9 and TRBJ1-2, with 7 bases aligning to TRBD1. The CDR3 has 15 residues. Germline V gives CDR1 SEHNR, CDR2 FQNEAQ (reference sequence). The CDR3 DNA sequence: TGCGCCAGCAGCCAAGAGGACTTCAGGGGGAGTGGCTACACCCTC. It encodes CASSQEDFRGSGYTL.

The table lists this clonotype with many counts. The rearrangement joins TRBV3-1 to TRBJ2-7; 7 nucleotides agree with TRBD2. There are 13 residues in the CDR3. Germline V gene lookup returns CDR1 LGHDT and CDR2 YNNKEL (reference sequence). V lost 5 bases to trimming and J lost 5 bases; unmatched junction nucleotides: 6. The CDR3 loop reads CASSLNGRNEQYF. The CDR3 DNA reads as TGTGCCAGCAGCTTGAACGGGAGGAACGAGCAGTACTTC.

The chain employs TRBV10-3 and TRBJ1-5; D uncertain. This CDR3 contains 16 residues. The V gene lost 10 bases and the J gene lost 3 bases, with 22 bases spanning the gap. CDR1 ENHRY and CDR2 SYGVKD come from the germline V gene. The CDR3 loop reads CASSSLPHGSNQPQHF. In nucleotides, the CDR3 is TGTGCCAGCAGCTCCCTTCCCCACGGATCCAATCAGCCCCAGCATTTT.

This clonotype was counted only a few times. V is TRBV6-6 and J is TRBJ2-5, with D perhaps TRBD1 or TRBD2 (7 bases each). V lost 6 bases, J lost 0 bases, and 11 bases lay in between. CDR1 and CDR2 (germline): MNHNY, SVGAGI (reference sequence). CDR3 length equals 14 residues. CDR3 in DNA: TGTGCCAGCAGGGCAGGGGGGGACCAAGAGACCCAGTACTTC. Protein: CASRAGGDQETQYF.

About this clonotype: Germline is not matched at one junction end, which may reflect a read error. The DNA for the CDR3 is TGCGCCAGCAGCCCACTTGCGACCCCGGAATGGAGCACCGGGGAGCTGTTTTTT. This gives the protein CASSPLATPEWSTGELFF. The chain recombines TRBV11-2 with TRBJ2-2; no reliable D call. The CDR3 sequence is 18 residues long. CDR1 is SGHAT, CDR2 FQNNGV, per germline. Full variable domain (remainder filled in from reference TRBV11-2 and TRBJ2-2): EAGVAQSPRYKIIEKRQSVAFWCNPISGHATLYWYQQILGQGPKLLIQFQNNGVVDDSQLPKDRFSAERLKGVDSTLKIQPAKLEDSAVYLCASSPLATPEWSTGELFFGEGSRLTVL.

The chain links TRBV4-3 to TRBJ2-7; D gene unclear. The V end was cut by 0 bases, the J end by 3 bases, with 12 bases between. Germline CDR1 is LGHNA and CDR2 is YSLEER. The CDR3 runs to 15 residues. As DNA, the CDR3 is TGCGCCAGCAGCCAAGAGGCCGTTCCTCTCTACGAGCAGTACTTC. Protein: CASSQEAVPLYEQYF.

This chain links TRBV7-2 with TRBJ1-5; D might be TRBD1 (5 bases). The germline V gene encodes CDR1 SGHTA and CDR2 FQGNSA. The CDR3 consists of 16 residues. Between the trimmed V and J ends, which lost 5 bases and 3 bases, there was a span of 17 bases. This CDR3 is CASSRDGTENNQPQHF. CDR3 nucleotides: TGTGCCAGCAGCAGAGACGGGACGGAGAACAATCAGCCCCAGCATTTT.

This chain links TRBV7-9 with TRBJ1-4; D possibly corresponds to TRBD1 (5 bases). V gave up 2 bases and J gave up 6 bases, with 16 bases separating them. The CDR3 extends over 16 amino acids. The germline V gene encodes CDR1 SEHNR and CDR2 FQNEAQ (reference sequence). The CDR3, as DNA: TGTGCCAGCAGCTTAACCGCGGGGCGGCCCGATGAAAAACTGTTTTTT. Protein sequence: CASSLTAGRPDEKLFF.

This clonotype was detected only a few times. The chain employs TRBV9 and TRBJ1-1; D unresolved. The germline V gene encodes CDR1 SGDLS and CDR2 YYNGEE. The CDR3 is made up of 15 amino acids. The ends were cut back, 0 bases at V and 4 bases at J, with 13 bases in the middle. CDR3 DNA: TGTGCCAGCAGCGTAGCTGCGGGTTCATCCACTGAAGCTTTCTTT. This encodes CASSVAAGSSTEAFF.

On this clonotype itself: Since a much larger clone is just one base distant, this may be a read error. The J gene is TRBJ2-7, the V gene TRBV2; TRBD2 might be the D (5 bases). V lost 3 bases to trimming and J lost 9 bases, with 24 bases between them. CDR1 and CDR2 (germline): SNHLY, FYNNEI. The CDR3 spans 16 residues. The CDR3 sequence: CASSERQASAGDGQYF. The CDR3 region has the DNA TGTGCCAGCAGTGAGCGGCAGGCCTCCGCGGGCGACGGGCAGTACTTC.

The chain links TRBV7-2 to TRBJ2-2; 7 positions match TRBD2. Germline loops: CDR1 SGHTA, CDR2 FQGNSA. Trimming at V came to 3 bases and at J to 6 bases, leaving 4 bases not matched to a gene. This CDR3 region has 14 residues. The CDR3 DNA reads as TGTGCCAGCAGCTTGATCGCGGGAGCCGGGGAGCTGTTTTTT. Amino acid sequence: CASSLIAGAGELFF.

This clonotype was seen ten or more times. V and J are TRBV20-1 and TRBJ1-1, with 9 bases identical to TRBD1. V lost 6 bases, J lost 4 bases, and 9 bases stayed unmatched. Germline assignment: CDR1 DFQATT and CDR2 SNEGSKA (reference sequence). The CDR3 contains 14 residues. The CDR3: CSALQGAGSTEAFF. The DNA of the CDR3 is TGCAGTGCGCTACAGGGGGCAGGAAGCACTGAAGCTTTCTTT.

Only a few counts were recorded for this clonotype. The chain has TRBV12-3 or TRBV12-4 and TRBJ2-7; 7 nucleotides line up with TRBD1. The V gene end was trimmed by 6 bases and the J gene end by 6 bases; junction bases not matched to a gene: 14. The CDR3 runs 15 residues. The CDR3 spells CASRLESTGSGEQYF. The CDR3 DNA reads TGTGCCAGCAGGCTAGAATCGACAGGGTCCGGCGAGCAGTACTTC.

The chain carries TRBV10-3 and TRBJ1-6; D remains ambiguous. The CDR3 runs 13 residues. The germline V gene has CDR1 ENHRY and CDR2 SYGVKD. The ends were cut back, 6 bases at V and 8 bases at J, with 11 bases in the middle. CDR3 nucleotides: TGTGCCATCAGCGGCCAGTCCGATTCACCCCTCCACTTT. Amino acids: CAISGQSDSPLHF.